The next 5 T cell receptor beta chains were all read from a single sample in a study of shared clonotypes between healthy human individuals. Method: immunoSEQ multiplex PCR; TCRdb's copy keeps in-frame clones and lacks some. The sample lists roughly 2 million clones, approximately 95% occurring once. Sequencing input: naive CD4+ T cells sorted from blood. Subset of the sample: CD45RA+ positively selected. These receptors were obtained from a man younger than 30 in good health.

The chain is built from TRBV5-1 and TRBJ2-5; 11 bases line up with TRBD2. The CDR3 spans 16 residues. V was clipped by 4 bases and J by 3 bases; unmatched bases: 8. Germline loops: CDR1 SGHRS, CDR2 YFSETQ. CDR3 loop: CASSTGTSGGKETQYF. The CDR3 DNA is TGCGCCAGCAGCACAGGGACTAGCGGAGGAAAAGAGACCCAGTACTTC.

The gene calls are TRBV29-1 and TRBJ2-7, with D possibly matching TRBD2 (5 bases). Trimming took 4 bases from V and 2 from J, leaving 9 bases between them. CDR3 size: 12 residues. CDR1 is SQVTM and CDR2 is ANQGSEA in the germline V gene. CDR3 residues: CSVGGEPYEQYF. As DNA, the CDR3 is TGCAGCGTTGGGGGAGAACCCTACGAGCAGTACTTC.

This clone was seen just once. The chain combines TRBV10-3 with TRBJ2-2; 7 bases agree with TRBD2. Losses at the gene ends were 10 bases for V and 9 bases for J; bases not matched to a gene: 14. This CDR3 comprises 14 residues. Germline V CDR1 and CDR2: ENHRY, SYGVKD. CDR3 in amino acids: CATIASRGSRELFF. The CDR3 DNA reads TGTGCCACCATAGCGTCGCGCGGGAGCCGGGAGCTGTTTTTT.

The chain carries TRBV7-2 and TRBJ1-2; D remains unclear. V lost 5 bases to trimming and J lost 3 bases, with 16 bases between them. The CDR3 contains 15 residues. The germline V gene has CDR1 SGHTA and CDR2 FQGNSA. CDR3 nucleotides: TGTGCCAGCAGCGCTCAGGCGGCCGGTCACTATGGCTACACCTTC. Its protein is CASSAQAAGHYGYTF.

The chain is built from TRBV7-2 and TRBJ1-6; weak D call: TRBD1 (5 bases). V shed 3 bases and J shed 9 bases, with 12 bases lying between them. The germline V gene has CDR1 SGHTA and CDR2 FQGNSA. This CDR3 comprises 14 residues. The CDR3 nucleotides are TGTGCCAGCAGCTTTGACAGCCAAGGTTCACCCCTCCACTTT. It codes for CASSFDSQGSPLHF.